The T cell receptor beta chain described here comes from a study of PD-1 blockade in classical Hodgkin lymphoma. Study summary: The study gave patients nivolumab 3 mg/kg intravenously every 2 weeks.

Brentuximab vedotin exposure varied, and every patient relapsed after autologous stem cell transplantation. The assay was immunoSEQ multiplex PCR, and TCRdb's table has in-frame clones only and misses some. The data contain tens of thousands of clones, 85% to 95% of them singletons. Concerning this clone itself: Its antigen remains unidentified.

Notes on the study in general: Reports indicated that newly diagnosed patients had lower baseline TCR diversity than healthy donors did. Differences between repertoires have undefined causes, possibly disease activity or prior therapy.

Specimen: peripheral blood mononuclear cells (PBMCs), collected at baseline. This receptor was taken from a human donor with classical Hodgkin lymphoma.

CDR3 DNA sequence: TGTGCCAGTAGTATCCTTTCCAGGGGACGGAAGCAAGAGACCCAGTACTTC. Protein sequence: CASSILSRGRKQETQYF. The V call is TRBV19, the J call TRBJ2-5, with D maybe TRBD1 (6 bases). Germline V gene data show CDR1 as LNHDA and CDR2 as SQIVND (reference sequence). The CDR3 is made up of 17 amino acids. V was pared by 3 bases and J by 2 bases, with 19 bases between.